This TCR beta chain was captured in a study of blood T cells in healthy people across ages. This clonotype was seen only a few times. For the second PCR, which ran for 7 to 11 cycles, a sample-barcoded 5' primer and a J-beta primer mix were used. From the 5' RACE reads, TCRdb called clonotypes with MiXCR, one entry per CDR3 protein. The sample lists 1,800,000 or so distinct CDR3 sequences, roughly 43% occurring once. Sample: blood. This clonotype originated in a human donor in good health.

CDR3 region: CASSVAGVGADTQYF. The CDR3 DNA reads as TGTGCCAGCAGCGTAGCTGGTGTCGGAGCAGATACGCAGTATTTT. The chain has TRBV9 and TRBJ2-3, with D unclear. The CDR3 is made up of 15 amino acids. Germline V gene lookup returns CDR1 SGDLS and CDR2 YYNGEE. The V end lost 0 bases, the J end lost 4 bases, and 12 bases lay between the germline ends.